This TCR beta chain was documented in a study of blood T cells in healthy people across ages. Study-wide results and caveats: Age brought a roughly linear fall in TCR beta diversity measured per million T cells. Fewer expanded clones and more diversity marked long-lived versus aged donors.

With regard to this clonotype: Its antigen is unidentified.

Using a J-beta primer mix together with a sample-barcoded 5' primer, a second PCR was run for roughly 6 to 12 cycles. MiXCR was run by TCRdb on the 5' RACE reads, yielding one entry per CDR3 protein. This table holds 650,000 to 950,000 distinct CDR3 sequences, under 55% found once. The clonotype originates from a man in his sixties in good health. The sample consisted of blood.

As DNA, the CDR3 is TGTGCCAGCGGACTTGGTGAGCAGTACTTC. It translates to CASGLGEQYF. The rearrangement joins TRBV6-2 or TRBV6-3 to TRBJ2-7, with D perhaps matching TRBD2 (5 bases). Trimming cost V 8 bases and J 7 bases, with 9 bases left between them. CDR3 length: 10 amino acids. The germline V gene encodes CDR1 MNHEY and CDR2 SVGEGT.